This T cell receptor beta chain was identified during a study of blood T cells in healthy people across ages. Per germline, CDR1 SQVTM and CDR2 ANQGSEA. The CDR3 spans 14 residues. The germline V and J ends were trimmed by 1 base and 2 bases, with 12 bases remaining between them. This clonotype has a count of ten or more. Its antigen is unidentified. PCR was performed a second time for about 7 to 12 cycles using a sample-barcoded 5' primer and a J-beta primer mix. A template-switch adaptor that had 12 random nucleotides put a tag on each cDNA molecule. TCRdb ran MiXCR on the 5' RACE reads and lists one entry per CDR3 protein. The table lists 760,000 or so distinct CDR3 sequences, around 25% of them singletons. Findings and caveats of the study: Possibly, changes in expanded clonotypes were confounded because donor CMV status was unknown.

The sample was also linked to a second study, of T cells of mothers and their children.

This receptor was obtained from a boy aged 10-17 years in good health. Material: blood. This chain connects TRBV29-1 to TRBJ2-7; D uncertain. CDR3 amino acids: CSVEVGFPAYEQYF. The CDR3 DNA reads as TGCAGCGTTGAAGTGGGGTTCCCCGCCTACGAGCAGTACTTC.